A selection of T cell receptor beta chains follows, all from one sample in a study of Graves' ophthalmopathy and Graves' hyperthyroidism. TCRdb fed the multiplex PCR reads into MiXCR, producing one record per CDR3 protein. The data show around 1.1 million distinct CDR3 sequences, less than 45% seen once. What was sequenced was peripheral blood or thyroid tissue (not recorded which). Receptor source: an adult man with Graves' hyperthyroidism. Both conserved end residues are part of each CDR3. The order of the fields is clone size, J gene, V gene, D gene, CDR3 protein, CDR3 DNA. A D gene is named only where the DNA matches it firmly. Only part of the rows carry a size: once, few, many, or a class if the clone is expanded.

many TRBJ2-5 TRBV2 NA CASLLGYETQYF TGTGCCAGCTTACTAGGCTATGAGACCCAGTACTTC
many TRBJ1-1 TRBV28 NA CAGSGGTEAFF TGTGCCGGGAGTGGTGGGACTGAAGCTTTCTTT
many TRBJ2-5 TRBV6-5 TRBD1 CASTGTGVGETQYF TGTGCCAGCACCGGGACAGGGGTCGGAGAGACCCAGTACTTC
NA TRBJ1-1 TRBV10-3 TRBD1 CAISGTGGLEAFF TGTGCCATCAGTGGGACAGGGGGACTTGAAGCTTTCTTT
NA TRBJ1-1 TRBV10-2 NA CASSERPATEAFF TGCGCCAGCAGTGAGCGTCCGGCCACTGAAGCTTTCTTT
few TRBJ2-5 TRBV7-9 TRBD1 CASSLSRDSRYF TGTGCCAGCAGCTTGAGCCGGGACAGTCGGTACTTC
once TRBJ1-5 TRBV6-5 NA CASSDDSWEKLFFGSGTQHF NA
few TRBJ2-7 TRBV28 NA CASKGPGSSYEQYF TGTGCCAGCAAAGGCCCGGGGAGCTCCTACGAGCAGTACTTC
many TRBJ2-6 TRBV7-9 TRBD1 CASSLTGGSGANVLTF TGTGCCAGCAGCTTGACAGGGGGCTCTGGGGCCAACGTCCTGACTTTC
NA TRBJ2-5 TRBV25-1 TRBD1 CASSRRQGQYF TGTGCCAGCAGCAGAAGACAGGGGCAGTACTTC
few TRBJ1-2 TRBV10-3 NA CASSGDSTNYGYTF TGTGCCAGCAGTGGGGACTCTACAAACTATGGCTACACCTTC
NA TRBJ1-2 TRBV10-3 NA CASSAEDRNYGYTF TGTGCCAGCAGTGCCGAAGACAGGAACTATGGCTACACCTTC
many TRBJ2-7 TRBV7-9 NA CASNLFEGSSYEQYF TGTGCCAGCAACCTCTTTGAGGGGAGCTCCTACGAGCAGTACTTC
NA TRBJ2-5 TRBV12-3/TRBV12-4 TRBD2 CASSSSSGGGLETQYF TGTGCCAGCAGTTCTTCTAGCGGGGGTGGACTGGAGACCCAGTACTTC
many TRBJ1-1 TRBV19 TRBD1 CASSAGQQNTEAFF TGTGCCAGTAGCGCGGGACAGCAGAACACTGAAGCTTTCTTT
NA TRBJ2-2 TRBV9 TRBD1 CASSLGTGQGAAGELFF TGTGCCAGCAGTTTAGGAACGGGACAGGGGGCGGCCGGGGAGCTGTTTTTT
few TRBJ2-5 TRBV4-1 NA CASSQDAGGEETQYF TGCGCCAGCAGCCAAGATGCCGGGGGCGAAGAGACCCAGTACTTC
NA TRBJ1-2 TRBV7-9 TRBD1 CASSLGGGTGRGF TGTGCCAGCAGCTTAGGGGGCGGGACAGGCCGCGGCTTC
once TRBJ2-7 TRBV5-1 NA CASSLASRGGERYF TGCGCCAGCAGCTTGGCCTCGAGGGGTGGGGAGCGGTACTTC
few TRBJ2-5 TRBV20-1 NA CSARDPGSVTIQTQYF TGCAGTGCTAGAGACCCAGGGTCCGTTACTATACAGACCCAGTACTTC
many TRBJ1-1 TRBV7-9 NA CASSPPGHANTEAFF TGTGCCAGCAGCCCGCCGGGGCATGCGAACACTGAAGCTTTCTTT
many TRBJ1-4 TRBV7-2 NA CASSLMAGANEKLFF TGTGCCAGCAGCTTAATGGCAGGGGCTAATGAAAAACTGTTTTTT
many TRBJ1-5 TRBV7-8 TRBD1 CASSSGTANQPQHF TGTGCCAGCAGCTCCGGGACAGCTAATCAGCCCCAGCATTTT
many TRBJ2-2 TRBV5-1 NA CASSLGETGELFF TGCGCCAGCAGCTTGGGGGAGACCGGGGAGCTGTTTTTT
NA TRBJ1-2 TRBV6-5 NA CASSSFPREGGYTF TGTGCCAGCAGCTCATTTCCCAGGGAGGGCGGCTACACCTTC
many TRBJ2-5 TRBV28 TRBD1 CASHRTGRETQYF TGTGCCAGCCACCGGACAGGGAGGGAGACCCAGTACTTC
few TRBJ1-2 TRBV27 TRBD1 CASSSRGRASGYTF TGTGCCAGCAGTTCCAGGGGGCGTGCGAGTGGCTACACCTTC
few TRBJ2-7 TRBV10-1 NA CASSDTAYEQYF TGCGCCAGCAGTGATACGGCCTACGAGCAGTACTTC